The 26 T cell receptor beta chains given below trace back to one sample, sequenced in a study of blood T cell repertoires in COVID-19. Measured with immunoSEQ multiplex PCR; TCRdb has only the in-frame clones, and not every one. Of 100,000 to 150,000 clones listed, approximately 81% were seen once; the top ten hold more than 35%. Sequences were obtained from peripheral blood. The origin of the receptors is a man aged 40-55 years with active or convalescent COVID-19.

The rearrangement links TRBV30 to TRBJ2-2; 9 bases are shared with TRBD2. The J segment lost 9 bases and the V segment lost 0 bases, leaving 5 bases of the junction unmatched. This CDR3 is 14 amino acids long. Germline V gene data show CDR1 as GTSNPN and CDR2 as SVGIG (reference sequence). This CDR3 reads CAWSVPSGRRELFF. The CDR3 coding sequence is TGTGCCTGGAGTGTACCGAGCGGGAGGAGGGAGCTGTTTTTT.

V usage is TRBV5-1 and J usage is TRBJ1-3; 9 bases agree with TRBD1. The CDR3 runs to 13 residues. The V gene's germline CDR1 is SGHRS and CDR2 YFSETQ. V shed 4 bases, J shed 7 bases, and the junction held 3 bases outside the gene matches. The CDR3 protein is CASSPQGANTIYF. Here the CDR3 DNA reads TGCGCCAGCAGCCCACAGGGGGCCAACACCATATATTTT.

On this clone: Other DNA sequences within the sample encode an identical CDR3. This chain uses TRBV3-1 (or the pseudogene TRBV3-2) with TRBJ2-7; TRBD2 matches 10 bases. Germline V gene sequence: CDR1 LGHDT, CDR2 YNNKEL (reference sequence). V shed 1 base, J shed 1 base, and the junction held 1 base outside the gene matches. The CDR3 consists of 15 residues. CDR3 region: CASSQGTSGSYEQYF. The CDR3 nucleotides are TGTGCCAGCAGCCAAGGGACTAGCGGTTCCTACGAGCAGTACTTC.

V usage is TRBV9 and J usage is TRBJ1-1; D remains ambiguous. V was shortened by 4 bases and J by 7 bases, with 20 bases between the two germline ends. Germline V gene data show CDR1 as SGDLS and CDR2 as YYNGEE. This CDR3 contains 15 residues. The CDR3 DNA reads as TGTGCCAGCAGCCCAAGAGGGAGGGCTGCCTTTGAAGCTTTCTTT. This sequence encodes CASSPRGRAAFEAFF.

The table lists this clone with a count of one. The genes are TRBV5-4 and TRBJ2-3, with 9 bases fitting TRBD1. V was pared by 5 bases and J by 3 bases, with 7 bases of the junction left unmatched. The CDR3 covers 15 residues. CDR1 SGHNT and CDR2 YYREEE come from the germline V gene (reference sequence). The CDR3: CASSPGTGNTDTQYF. The CDR3 nucleotides are TGTGCCAGCAGTCCCGGGACAGGGAATACAGATACGCAGTATTTT.

J is TRBJ1-2 and V is TRBV2; 7 bases align to TRBD1. The ends lost 6 bases at V and 4 bases at J; junction bases unmatched: 5. Per the germline V gene, CDR1 is SNHLY and CDR2 is FYNNEI. The CDR3 totals 13 residues. CDR3: CASSHGQVYGYTF. DNA of the CDR3: TGTGCCAGCAGCCATGGACAGGTCTATGGCTACACCTTC.

The table lists this clone with many counts. The chain joins TRBV6-2 or TRBV6-3 to TRBJ2-7, with 11 bases matching TRBD2. Germline assignment: CDR1 MNHEY and CDR2 SVGEGT. V shed 4 bases, J shed 6 bases, and the junction held 8 bases outside the gene matches. The CDR3 has 15 amino acids. As DNA, the CDR3 is TGTGCCAGCAGTTTGGACATAGCGGGGGGGCGCGAGCAGTACTTC. It specifies CASSLDIAGGREQYF.

About this clone: The same CDR3 is also encoded by other DNA sequences in this sample. The chain recombines TRBV6-6 with TRBJ1-1; D remains unclear. Germline V lookup: CDR1 MNHNY, CDR2 SVGAGI (reference sequence). V dropped 0 bases and J dropped 0 bases, with 5 bases sitting between them. CDR3 length: 14 amino acids. The CDR3 bases are TGTGCCAGCAGTTACTCGGAGGTGAACACTGAAGCTTTCTTT. Its protein is CASSYSEVNTEAFF.

The chain joins TRBV7-2 to TRBJ2-5, with D possibly matching TRBD2 (5 bases). CDR1 SGHTA and CDR2 FQGNSA come from the germline V gene. V lost 2 bases, J lost 1 base, and 11 bases lay in between. This CDR3 is 15 amino acids long. CDR3 residues: CASSLIATTQETQYF. CDR3 coding DNA: TGTGCCAGCAGCTTAATCGCGACTACCCAAGAGACCCAGTACTTC.

About this clone: The sample carries other DNA sequences with the same CDR3. The V gene is TRBV3-1 (or the pseudogene TRBV3-2), the J gene TRBJ2-7; D possibly corresponds to TRBD2 (5 bases). The germline V gene encodes CDR1 LGHDT and CDR2 YNNKEL (reference sequence). This CDR3 region has 12 residues. The V end lost 0 bases, the J end lost 7 bases, and 7 bases lay between the germline ends. The DNA for the CDR3 is TGTGCCAGCAGCCAAGAGCCGGGGGAGCAGTACTTC. Translated: CASSQEPGEQYF.

The V gene is TRBV2, the J gene TRBJ2-5; tentatively, D is TRBD1 (6 bases). The CDR3 covers 13 residues. The V end was cut by 5 bases, the J end by 5 bases, with 12 bases between. Germline values: CDR1 SNHLY, CDR2 FYNNEI. The CDR3 region is CASSSQGRETQYF. The CDR3 coding sequence is TGTGCCAGCAGTTCACAGGGTAGGGAGACCCAGTACTTC.

The rearrangement links TRBV19 to TRBJ1-1, with 7 bases that match TRBD1. This CDR3 region has 15 residues. CDR1 and CDR2 (germline): LNHDA, SQIVND (reference sequence). The J segment lost 0 bases and the V segment lost 3 bases, leaving 4 bases of the junction unmatched. CDR3 DNA: TGTGCCAGTAGTATTCAGGGGGTCATGAACACTGAAGCTTTCTTT. Its translation: CASSIQGVMNTEAFF.

This clone was seen a few times. The chain employs TRBV7-2 and TRBJ1-1; tentative D call: TRBD1 (6 bases). Per the germline V gene, CDR1 is SGHTA and CDR2 is FQGNSA. V lost 5 bases and J 10 bases, leaving 17 bases between the germline ends. The CDR3 has 13 residues. The CDR3 DNA follows: TGTGCCAGCAGCCTCACTCAGGGGCAGGGAGCTTTCTTT. It translates to CASSLTQGQGAFF.

The rearrangement joins TRBV2 to TRBJ2-7; D is unclear. Per germline, CDR1 SNHLY and CDR2 FYNNEI. Deletions cut 4 bases from V and 0 bases from J, with 13 bases between. CDR3 length equals 15 residues. In nucleotides, the CDR3 is TGTGCCAGCAGTGGCGGCGCCTATAGCTCCTACGAGCAGTACTTC. Translated: CASSGGAYSSYEQYF.

This clone appeared a few times. The J gene is TRBJ2-5, the V gene TRBV7-2; tentative D call: TRBD2 (6 bases). Germline V lookup: CDR1 SGHTA, CDR2 FQGNSA. V was shortened by 5 bases and J by 3 bases, with 16 bases between the two germline ends. This CDR3 is built from 15 residues. This CDR3 is CASSPAGLPKETQYF. CDR3 DNA sequence: TGTGCCAGCAGCCCCGCTGGACTACCAAAAGAGACCCAGTACTTC.

This chain joins TRBV6-6 and TRBJ2-7; 8 bases are shared with TRBD1. Germline V gene data show CDR1 as MNHNY and CDR2 as SVGAGI (reference sequence). J was trimmed by 7 bases and V by 7 bases; bases with no gene match: 9. The CDR3 is 13 residues long. The CDR3 here is CASTFDRGGEQYF. CDR3 in DNA: TGTGCCAGCACCTTCGACAGGGGCGGAGAGCAGTACTTC.

The chain couples TRBV30 to TRBJ2-5, with D maybe TRBD2 (5 bases). Germline loops: CDR1 GTSNPN, CDR2 SVGIG (reference sequence). CDR3 length equals 15 residues. The ends were cut back, 0 bases at V and 5 bases at J, with 16 bases in the middle. The CDR3: CAWSVQMGARETQYF. CDR3 nucleotides: TGTGCCTGGAGTGTACAAATGGGAGCTCGGGAGACCCAGTACTTC.

This chain uses TRBV9 with TRBJ2-3, with 7 bases identical to TRBD1. This CDR3 contains 15 residues. CDR1 SGDLS and CDR2 YYNGEE come from the germline V gene. The V segment lost 3 bases and the J segment 2 bases; nucleotides outside the gene matches: 6. The CDR3 protein is CASSGKTGNTDTQYF. The CDR3 DNA sequence: TGTGCCAGCAGCGGGAAGACAGGGAACACAGATACGCAGTATTTT. Full variable domain (missing parts from reference TRBV9 and TRBJ2-3): DSGVTQTPKHLITATGQRVTLRCSPRSGDLSVYWYQQSLDQGLQFLIQYYNGEERAKGNILERFSAQQFPDLHSELNLSSLELGDSALYFCASSGKTGNTDTQYFGPGTRLTVL.

This chain joins TRBV9 and TRBJ2-3, with 8 bases that match TRBD2. Germline assignment: CDR1 SGDLS and CDR2 YYNGEE. Unmatched junction bases numbered 13, after V lost 2 bases and J lost 2 bases. The CDR3 is 18 residues long. The CDR3 nucleotides read TGTGCCAGCAGCGTCTACCCTTGGGATAGCGGGGCCACAGATACGCAGTATTTT. This translates into CASSVYPWDSGATDTQYF.

V and J are TRBV9 and TRBJ1-3, with unresolved D. Germline lookup yields CDR1 SGDLS and CDR2 YYNGEE. V gave up 4 bases and J gave up 4 bases, with 21 bases separating them. The CDR3 is made up of 17 amino acids. CDR3 sequence: CASSPTPPLARGNTIYF. CDR3 DNA sequence: TGTGCCAGCAGCCCCACCCCGCCGTTAGCGAGGGGAAACACCATATATTTT. Full variable domain (rest looked up from reference TRBV9 and TRBJ1-3): DSGVTQTPKHLITATGQRVTLRCSPRSGDLSVYWYQQSLDQGLQFLIQYYNGEERAKGNILERFSAQQFPDLHSELNLSSLELGDSALYFCASSPTPPLARGNTIYFGEGSWLTVV.

The chain couples TRBV4-3 to TRBJ2-1; the D gene is possibly TRBD1 (6 bases). The CDR3 is made up of 14 amino acids. V shed 0 bases and J shed 6 bases, with 9 bases lying between them. CDR1 is LGHNA and CDR2 is YSLEER in the germline V gene. The CDR3 here is CASSQDQGSNEQFF. Here the CDR3 DNA reads TGCGCCAGCAGCCAAGATCAGGGGAGCAATGAGCAGTTCTTC.

This rearrangement joins TRBV10-3 to TRBJ1-4; 9 positions agree with TRBD1. This CDR3 spans 14 amino acids. Germline values: CDR1 ENHRY, CDR2 SYGVKD. V lost 4 bases, J lost 7 bases, and 4 bases stayed unmatched. The CDR3 DNA follows: TGTGCCATCAGTGTCGGGACAGGGAGTGAAAAACTGTTTTTT. This gives the protein CAISVGTGSEKLFF.

V and J are TRBV10-2 and TRBJ1-5; no clear D. V lost 10 bases and J lost 0, with 13 bases in between. CDR3 length: 14 residues. CDR1 is WSHSY and CDR2 is SAAADI in the germline V gene. The CDR3 here is CATRRHDSNQPQHF. Written as DNA, the CDR3 is TGCGCCACCCGACGACATGATAGCAATCAGCCCCAGCATTTT.

The rearrangement uses TRBV6-1 and TRBJ1-2; 7 bases fit TRBD1. Germline V gene data show CDR1 as MNHNS and CDR2 as SASEGT. V trimming: 1 base; J trimming: 4 bases; junction bases outside the gene matches: 6. The CDR3 loop spans 15 amino acids. DNA for the CDR3: TGTGCCAGCAGTGAAGGGCAGGGGGTGGGCTATGGCTACACCTTC. This encodes CASSEGQGVGYGYTF.

A few counts support this clone. In the same sample, other DNA sequences code for this CDR3. The chain has TRBV11-2 and TRBJ1-1, with TRBD1 matching over 8 bases. The length of the CDR3 is 14 residues. Looked up from germline, CDR1 is SGHAT and CDR2 is FQNNGV. The junction had 3 bases not matched to a gene; V was cut back by 5 bases and J by 1 base. The CDR3 loop reads CASSPGQGNTEAFF. The DNA of the CDR3 is TGTGCCAGCAGCCCTGGACAGGGGAACACTGAAGCTTTCTTT.

This chain connects TRBV29-1 to TRBJ1-1, with TRBD1 as a possible D gene (5 bases). CDR3 length equals 11 residues. V was trimmed by 3 bases and J by 7 bases, leaving 9 bases between them. Germline V gives CDR1 SQVTM, CDR2 ANQGSEA. CDR3 sequence reads: CSVEGLNEAFF. CDR3 sequence (DNA): TGCAGCGTTGAGGGACTGAATGAAGCTTTCTTT.